This entry lists 25 T cell receptor beta chains sequenced from one sample in a study of CD8 T cells in ankylosing spondylitis. TCRdb re-derived calls from the 5' RACE reads in MiXCR, one entry per CDR3 protein. The table records some 300,000 distinct CDR3 sequences, around 20% of them present only once. The material sequenced was blood, either unsorted or a sorted T cell fraction (not recorded which). The receptors shown here come from a female donor with ankylosing spondylitis or in good health (not recorded which).

This rearrangement joins TRBV6-5 to TRBJ2-3; D is possibly TRBD1 (5 bases). The CDR3 runs to 14 residues. Deletions cut 2 bases from V and 14 bases from J, with 20 bases between. Looked up from germline, CDR1 is MNHEY and CDR2 is SVGAGI. CDR3 bases: TGTGCCAGCAGTTACGACGGCCCGACAGCTCATCGGTATTTT. This sequence encodes CASSYDGPTAHRYF.

The rearrangement joins TRBV18 to TRBJ1-1; no clear D gene. This CDR3 contains 12 residues. Looked up from germline, CDR1 is KGHSH and CDR2 is LQKENI. With 6 bases removed from V and 0 bases from J, the gap between germline ends came to 5 bases. CDR3 DNA sequence: TGTGCCAGCTCCTCCGTGAACACTGAAGCTTTCTTT. This encodes CASSSVNTEAFF.

This clonotype occurred a few times. This sequence joins TRBV10-3 and TRBJ2-1; 10 bases align to TRBD2. This CDR3 spans 15 amino acids. From germline, CDR1 is ENHRY and CDR2 SYGVKD. Germline trimming cut 6 bases from V and 6 bases from J; bases unmatched to any gene: 8. CDR3: CAIRPKREGRNEQFF. CDR3 nucleotide sequence: TGTGCCATCAGACCAAAGCGGGAGGGCCGCAATGAGCAGTTCTTC.

In this sample, this clonotype turned up many times. This chain connects TRBV29-1 to TRBJ2-1; no reliable D call. CDR3 size: 12 residues. Germline loops: CDR1 SQVTM, CDR2 ANQGSEA. V was shortened by 6 bases and J by 4 bases, with 10 bases between the two germline ends. CDR3 in DNA: TGCAGCGTCTCCGACACTTACAATGAGCAGTTCTTC. It translates to CSVSDTYNEQFF.

This clonotype has just a few counts. The V and J genes are TRBV20-1 and TRBJ1-2; TRBD1 aligns across 9 bases. Germline V gives CDR1 DFQATT, CDR2 SNEGSKA (reference sequence). There are 13 residues in the CDR3. The trim removed 5 bases at V and 5 bases at J, leaving 6 bases unmatched. CDR3 bases: TGCAGTGCTCGCTCGACAGGGGGGTATGGCTACACCTTC. Translation gives CSARSTGGYGYTF.

This clonotype appeared a few times. V usage is TRBV18 and J usage is TRBJ1-5, with a possible D match to TRBD1 (5 bases). The CDR3 extends over 15 amino acids. CDR1 is KGHSH, CDR2 LQKENI, per germline. V lost 1 base, J lost 6 bases, and 13 bases lay in between. CDR3 loop: CASSPQGFRGQPQHF. CDR3 nucleotides: TGTGCCAGCTCACCACAGGGGTTTCGGGGTCAGCCCCAGCATTTT.

The V gene is TRBV6-5, the J gene TRBJ2-1; TRBD2 is a possible D gene (5 bases). V lost 4 bases and J 3 bases, leaving 13 bases between the germline ends. The CDR3 has 15 residues. CDR1 and CDR2 from the germline V gene are MNHEY and SVGAGI. DNA of the CDR3: TGTGCCAGCAGTTGGACTTCGCCCTACTACAATGAGCAGTTCTTC. Encoded protein: CASSWTSPYYNEQFF.

The chain combines TRBV6-1 with TRBJ2-1; 7 bases align to TRBD2. The trim removed 7 bases at V and 9 bases at J, leaving 12 bases unmatched. Germline V CDR1 and CDR2: MNHNS, SASEGT. The CDR3 is made up of 14 amino acids. The CDR3 region is CASNAPGGRGEQFF. Written as DNA, the CDR3 is TGTGCCAGCAACGCCCCGGGGGGAAGGGGTGAGCAGTTCTTC.

There are a few counts of this clonotype. The CDR3 sequence is CASSSNGGETQYF. For the CDR3, the DNA is TGTGCCAGCAGCTCAAACGGGGGAGAGACCCAGTACTTC. V gene TRBV7-8 combines with J gene TRBJ2-5, with D possibly TRBD2 on 6 matching bases. Germline CDR1 reads SGHVS; CDR2 reads FQNEAQ. The CDR3 runs 13 residues. Trimming pared 4 bases from V and 4 bases from J, leaving 10 bases between.

This clonotype came up a few times. The chain is built from TRBV27 and TRBJ1-6; the D gene is possibly TRBD1 (6 bases). Trimming cost V 2 bases and J 10 bases, with 15 bases left between them. Germline V gene data show CDR1 as MNHEY and CDR2 as SMNVEV (reference sequence). The CDR3 is 15 residues long. CDR3 bases: TGTGCCAGCAGTTTAAGCTTCATCCAGGGGTCACCCCTCCACTTT. Protein: CASSLSFIQGSPLHF.

The chain uses TRBV4-3 and TRBJ2-1; the match to TRBD2 covers 13 bases. V dropped 1 base and J dropped 8; count of bases not matched to a gene: 2. The CDR3 sequence is 15 residues long. In germline, CDR1 is LGHNA, CDR2 YSLEER. CDR3 nucleotide sequence: TGCGCCAGCAGCCAAGGGACTAGCGGGAGCCATGAGCAGTTCTTC. As protein: CASSQGTSGSHEQFF.

This clonotype was observed a handful of times. The chain joins TRBV20-1 to TRBJ2-1; D is possibly TRBD1 or TRBD2 (5 bases each). Germline-derived CDR1 and CDR2 are DFQATT and SNEGSKA (reference sequence). V dropped 1 base and J dropped 2 bases, with 9 bases sitting between them. The CDR3 has 14 amino acids. CDR3 sequence reads: CSARGDAPYNEQFF. In DNA form, the CDR3 reads TGCAGTGCTAGAGGGGACGCGCCCTACAATGAGCAGTTCTTC.

V is TRBV5-4 and J is TRBJ1-2; maybe TRBD1 (5 bases). This CDR3 comprises 15 residues. Germline CDR1 reads SGHNT; CDR2 reads YYREEE (reference sequence). With 0 bases removed from V and 1 base from J, the gap between germline ends came to 10 bases. The CDR3 loop is CASSLAGNNNYGYTF. Here the CDR3 DNA reads TGTGCCAGCAGCTTGGCAGGGAACAATAACTATGGCTACACCTTC.

The J gene is TRBJ2-5, the V gene TRBV19; D is possibly TRBD1 or TRBD2 (5 bases each). The CDR3 has 15 amino acids. Deletions cut 4 bases from V and 7 bases from J, with 19 bases between. CDR1 is LNHDA, CDR2 SQIVND, per germline (reference sequence). The CDR3 nucleotides are TGTGCCAGTAGTAGGGACGGACGGTTCGAGGCGACCCAGTACTTC. Translating it yields CASSRDGRFEATQYF. Variable domain in full (rest from reference TRBV19 and TRBJ2-5): DGGITQSPKYLFRKEGQNVTLSCEQNLNHDAMYWYRQDPGQGLRLIYYSQIVNDFQKGDIAEGYSVSREKKESFPLTVTSAQKNPTAFYLCASSRDGRFEATQYFGPGTRLLVL.

A few counts support this clonotype. The V gene is TRBV5-6, the J gene TRBJ2-3; possibly TRBD2 for D (6 bases). The germline CDR1 and CDR2 sequences are SGHDT and YYEEEE. The CDR3 loop spans 13 amino acids. The V end was cut by 3 bases, the J end by 4 bases, with 9 bases between. CDR3 sequence: CASSSRLADTQYF. The CDR3 region has the DNA TGTGCCAGCAGCTCCCGACTAGCAGATACGCAGTATTTT.

The gene calls are TRBV5-1 and TRBJ2-1; 8 nucleotides agree with TRBD2. The junction had 5 bases not matched to a gene; V was cut back by 2 bases and J by 7 bases. CDR1 and CDR2 from the germline V gene are SGHRS and YFSETQ. The CDR3 runs 14 residues. The DNA of the CDR3 is TGCGCCAGCAGCTTCCGGACTAGCCTGAATGAGCAGTTCTTC. Protein sequence: CASSFRTSLNEQFF. Filled out from reference TRBV5-1 and TRBJ2-1, the complete variable domain reads KAGVTQTPRYLIKTRGQQVTLSCSPISGHRSVSWYQQTPGQGLQFLFEYFSETQRNKGNFPGRFSGRQFSNSRSEMNVSTLELGDSALYLCASSFRTSLNEQFFGPGTRLTVL.

This clonotype was recorded at least ten times. The CDR3 protein is CSALPTGGTEAFF. In DNA, the CDR3 is TGCAGCGCCCTCCCGACAGGTGGGACTGAAGCTTTCTTT. The gene calls are TRBV29-1 and TRBJ1-1, with D possibly matching TRBD1 (6 bases). Trimming took off 7 bases at V and 5 bases at J, with 17 bases between the two ends. CDR1 is SQVTM, CDR2 ANQGSEA, per germline. The CDR3 extends over 13 amino acids.

J is TRBJ2-7 and V is TRBV6-2 or TRBV6-3, with TRBD1 matching 9 bases. Germline V gives CDR1 MNHEY, CDR2 SVGEGT. With V trimmed by 8 bases and J by 3 bases, 11 bases remained unmatched. The CDR3 runs to 15 residues. In nucleotides, the CDR3 is TGTGCCAGCGGCCGGACCGGGACAGGGAACTACGAGCAGTACTTC. The encoded protein is CASGRTGTGNYEQYF.

This chain connects TRBV7-2 to TRBJ2-6; either TRBD1 or TRBD2 may fit D (6 bases each). Trimming cost V 5 bases and J 2 bases, with 16 bases left between them. The CDR3 sequence is 17 residues long. CDR1 and CDR2 (germline): SGHTA, FQGNSA. DNA of the CDR3: TGTGCCAGCAGCCTTACAGGGACTCTGGCTGGGGCCAACGTCCTGACTTTC. Translating it yields CASSLTGTLAGANVLTF.

This clonotype was picked up many times. The chain carries TRBV29-1 and TRBJ2-7, with D possibly TRBD1 on 5 matching bases. CDR1 and CDR2 from the germline V gene are SQVTM and ANQGSEA. The CDR3 totals 13 residues. V gave up 5 bases and J gave up 5 bases, with 16 bases separating them. The CDR3 region has the DNA TGCAGCGTTTCCCCTCAGGGAAACGACGAGCAGTACTTC. Translation: CSVSPQGNDEQYF.

V gene TRBV20-1 combines with J gene TRBJ2-7; D possibly corresponds to TRBD1 (5 bases). V lost 7 bases and J 2 bases, leaving 15 bases between the germline ends. This CDR3 region has 13 residues. Germline assignment: CDR1 DFQATT and CDR2 SNEGSKA (reference sequence). CDR3 loop: CSVTQGLTYEQYF. The CDR3 DNA reads as TGCAGTGTAACGCAGGGTCTTACCTACGAGCAGTACTTC.

This clonotype was recorded once. The chain uses TRBV5-6 and TRBJ2-4; possibly TRBD2 for D (6 bases). The V gene's germline CDR1 is SGHDT and CDR2 YYEEEE. CDR3 length equals 14 residues. V was pared by 2 bases and J by 7 bases, with 13 bases between. CDR3 in DNA: TGTGCCAGCAGCTTAGGTCTAGCGACGAACATTCAGTACTTC. This translates into CASSLGLATNIQYF.

This clonotype was observed a handful of times. The rearrangement joins TRBV5-6 to TRBJ2-1; no clear D. The CDR3 runs to 13 residues. Germline CDR1 is SGHDT and CDR2 is YYEEEE. V lost 0 bases, J lost 4 bases, and 5 bases lay in between. This chain's CDR3 is CASSLEVYNEQFF. CDR3 nucleotide sequence: TGTGCCAGCAGCTTGGAGGTGTACAATGAGCAGTTCTTC.

The chain combines TRBV7-2 with TRBJ2-7; D possibly corresponds to TRBD1 (6 bases). The germline gives CDR1 SGHTA, CDR2 FQGNSA. V gave up 4 bases and J gave up 3 bases, with 16 bases separating them. This CDR3 is built from 15 residues. In DNA, the CDR3 is TGTGCCAGCAGCTGGACAGCACCCGGTTACTACGAGCAGTACTTC. As protein: CASSWTAPGYYEQYF.

V usage is TRBV12-3 or TRBV12-4 and J usage is TRBJ2-7; D gene ambiguous. The CDR3 loop spans 11 amino acids. V lost 3 bases to trimming and J lost 10 bases, with 10 bases between them. The CDR3 DNA reads TGTGCCAGCAGTTTGGGGTCCTTCCAGTACTTC. Encoded protein: CASSLGSFQYF.